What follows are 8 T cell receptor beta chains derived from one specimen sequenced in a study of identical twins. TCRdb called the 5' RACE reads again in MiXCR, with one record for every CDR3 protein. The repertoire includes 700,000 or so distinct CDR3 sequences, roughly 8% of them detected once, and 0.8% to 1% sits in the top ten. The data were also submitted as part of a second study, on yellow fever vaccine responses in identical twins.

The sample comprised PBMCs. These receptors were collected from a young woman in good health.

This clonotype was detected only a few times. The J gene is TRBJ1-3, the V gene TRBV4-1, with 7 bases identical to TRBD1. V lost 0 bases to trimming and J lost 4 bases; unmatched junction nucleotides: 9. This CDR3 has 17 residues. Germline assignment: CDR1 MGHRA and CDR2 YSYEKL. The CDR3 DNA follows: TGCGCCAGCAGCCAAGAGACAGGGCCTTTGTTCGGAAACACCATATATTTT. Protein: CASSQETGPLFGNTIYF.

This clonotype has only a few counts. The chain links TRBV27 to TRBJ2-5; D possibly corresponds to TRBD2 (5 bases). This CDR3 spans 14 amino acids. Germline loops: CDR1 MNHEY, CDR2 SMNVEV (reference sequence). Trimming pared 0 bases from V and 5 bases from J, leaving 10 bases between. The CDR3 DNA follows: TGTGCCAGCAGTTTATCTGGGGAGTGGGAGACCCAGTACTTC. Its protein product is CASSLSGEWETQYF.

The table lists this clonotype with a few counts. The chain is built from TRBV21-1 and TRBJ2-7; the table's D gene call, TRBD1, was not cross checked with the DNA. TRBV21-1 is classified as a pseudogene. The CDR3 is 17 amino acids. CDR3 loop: CASSLPGSREPSYEQYF. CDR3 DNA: TGTGCCAGCAGCCTCCCCGGCAGCAGGGAACCTTCCTACGAGCAGTACTTC.

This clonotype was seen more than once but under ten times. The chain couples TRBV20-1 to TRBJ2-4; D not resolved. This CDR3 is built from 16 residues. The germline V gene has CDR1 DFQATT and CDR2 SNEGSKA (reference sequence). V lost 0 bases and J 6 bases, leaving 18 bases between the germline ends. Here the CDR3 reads CSARDRSSIGANIQYF. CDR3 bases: TGCAGTGCTAGAGATCGGTCTTCAATTGGTGCAAACATTCAGTACTTC.

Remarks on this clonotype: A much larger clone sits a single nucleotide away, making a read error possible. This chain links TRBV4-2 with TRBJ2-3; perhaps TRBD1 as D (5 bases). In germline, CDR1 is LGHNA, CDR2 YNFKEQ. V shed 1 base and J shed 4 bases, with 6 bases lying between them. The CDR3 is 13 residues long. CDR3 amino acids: CASSQGGPDTQYF. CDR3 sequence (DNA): TGTGCCAGCAGCCAAGGGGGCCCAGATACGCAGTATTTT.

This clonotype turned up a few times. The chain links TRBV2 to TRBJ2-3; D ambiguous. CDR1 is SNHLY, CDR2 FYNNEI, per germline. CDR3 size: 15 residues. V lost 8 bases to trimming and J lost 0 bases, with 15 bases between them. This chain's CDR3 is CASGRLAGSTDTQYF. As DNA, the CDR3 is TGTGCCAGCGGCCGATTGGCTGGGAGCACAGATACGCAGTATTTT. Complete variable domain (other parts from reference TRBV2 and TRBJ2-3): EPEVTQTPSHQVTQMGQEVILRCVPISNHLYFYWYRQILGQKVEFLVSFYNNEISEKSEIFDDQFSVERPDGSNFTLKIRSTKLEDSAMYFCASGRLAGSTDTQYFGPGTRLTVL.

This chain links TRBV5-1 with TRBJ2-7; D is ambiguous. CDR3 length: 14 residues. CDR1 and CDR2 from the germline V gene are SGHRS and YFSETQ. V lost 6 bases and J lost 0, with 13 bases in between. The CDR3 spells CASNLVPDSYEQYF. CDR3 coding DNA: TGCGCCAGCAATCTTGTACCTGACTCCTACGAGCAGTACTTC.

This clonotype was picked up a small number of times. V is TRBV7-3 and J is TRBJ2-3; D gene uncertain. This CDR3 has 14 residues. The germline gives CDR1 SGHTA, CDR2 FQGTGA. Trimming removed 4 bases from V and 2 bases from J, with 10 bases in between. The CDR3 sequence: CASSSRADTDTQYF. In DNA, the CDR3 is TGTGCCAGCAGCTCAAGGGCCGACACAGATACGCAGTATTTT.